The entry below gives a single TCR beta chain sequence along with its context. Its antigen is unidentified. Random hexamers served to reverse transcribe roughly 0.5 to 1 ug RNA. Each CDR3 protein gets one entry after TCRdb re-called the immunoSEQ multiplex PCR reads with MiXCR. The data show around 50,000 distinct CDR3 sequences, with more than 85% seen just once and around 0.42% held by the top ten. The sample is drawn from a study of CD8 T cells in Susac syndrome. Study conclusions and caveats: As the study acknowledged, the number of individuals in its TCR sequencing and HLA analysis was relatively small.

The CDR3 spans 15 residues. V dropped 2 bases and J dropped 7 bases, with 15 bases sitting between them. Germline assignment: CDR1 MNHEY and CDR2 SVGEGT. The receptor was isolated from a human donor in good health. Sequenced sample: CD8+ T cells from PBMCs. The chain is built from TRBV6-2 or TRBV6-3 and TRBJ2-1; possible D gene TRBD2, 5 bases. For the CDR3, the DNA is TGTGCCAGCAGTTACGCGGGTTCGCTCTCTAATGAGCAGTTCTTC. Amino acid sequence: CASSYAGSLSNEQFF.